The 18 T cell receptor beta chains listed next were all sequenced from one sample in a study of cytomegalovirus exposure and HLA in healthy donors. Clones were read by immunoSEQ multiplex PCR, and TCRdb kept only the in-frame ones, dropping some. The sample contains more than 80,000 clones, about 85% of which appear only once. The sample consisted of PBMCs. These receptor sequences come from a woman between 18 and 29 years old in good health and CMV-seropositive.

This clone was detected once. The chain joins TRBV28 to TRBJ1-2; weak D call: TRBD1 (5 bases). In germline, CDR1 is MDHEN, CDR2 SYDVKM. The CDR3 has 15 residues. Between the trimmed V and J ends, which lost 2 bases and 4 bases, there was a span of 14 bases. CDR3 loop: CASSLGGTGGYGYTF. The CDR3 DNA reads as TGTGCCAGCAGTTTAGGGGGGACCGGTGGCTATGGCTACACCTTC.

The sample holds a few counts of this clone. This chain joins TRBV2 and TRBJ1-3, with D possibly being TRBD1 (6 bases). The CDR3 consists of 13 residues. The V end was cut by 6 bases, the J end by 0 bases, with 6 bases between. Germline lookup yields CDR1 SNHLY and CDR2 FYNNEI. CDR3 residues: CASRDSSGNTIYF. The CDR3 coding sequence is TGTGCCAGCAGGGACAGCTCTGGAAACACCATATATTTT.

The chain is built from TRBV10-3 and TRBJ1-5; no clear D gene. Germline V gene sequence: CDR1 ENHRY, CDR2 SYGVKD. The CDR3 loop spans 14 amino acids. Trimming took off 10 bases at V and 1 base at J, with 14 bases between the two ends. As DNA, the CDR3 is TGTGCCACCCGCGGGGAAACGAGCAATCAGCCCCAGCATTTT. Protein product: CATRGETSNQPQHF.

The chain's CDR3 is CASSPGTASYEQYV. CDR3 DNA: TGTGCCAGCAGTCCCGGGACAGCCTCCTACGAGCAGTACGTC. V gene TRBV28 combines with J gene TRBJ2-7; 7 bases are a match to TRBD1. Germline-derived CDR1 and CDR2 are MDHEN and SYDVKM. The CDR3 is 14 amino acids. V gave up 5 bases and J gave up 0 bases; unmatched junction bases: 4.

V gene TRBV5-6 combines with J gene TRBJ2-3, with D unresolved. The CDR3 is 15 residues long. Germline V gene sequence: CDR1 SGHDT, CDR2 YYEEEE. Trimming took off 5 bases at V and 4 bases at J, with 17 bases between the two ends. CDR3 residues: CASSSTKRGPDTQYF. CDR3 bases: TGTGCCAGCAGTTCAACCAAGAGAGGTCCAGATACGCAGTATTTT.

This chain joins TRBV15 and TRBJ2-7, with TRBD1 matching over 9 bases. CDR3 length: 16 amino acids. Germline-derived CDR1 and CDR2 are LNHNV and YYDKDF (reference sequence). J gave up 7 bases and V 0 bases, and 10 bases lay outside the gene matches. The CDR3 loop is CATSRDRGQGGREQYF. Here the CDR3 DNA reads TGTGCCACCAGCAGAGATCGGGGACAGGGAGGACGGGAGCAGTACTTC.

The chain has TRBV27 and TRBJ1-5; D not certain. CDR1 and CDR2 from the germline V gene are MNHEY and SMNVEV (reference sequence). The V end lost 1 base, the J end lost 2 bases, and 6 bases lay between the germline ends. The CDR3 has 14 residues. The CDR3 here is CASSLLGGNQPQHF. The CDR3 DNA is TGTGCCAGCAGTTTATTGGGCGGCAATCAGCCCCAGCATTTT.

This chain links TRBV11-3 with TRBJ2-3; 7 bases align to TRBD2. This CDR3 has 15 amino acids. Germline loops: CDR1 SGHNT, CDR2 YENEEA. The V gene end was trimmed by 6 bases and the J gene end by 5 bases; junction bases not matched to a gene: 11. The CDR3 DNA is TGTGCCAGCAGTTTAAGCCGGGGGGTGATAGATACGCAGTATTTT. Translating gives CASSLSRGVIDTQYF.

V gene TRBV5-6 combines with J gene TRBJ1-2, with 8 bases aligning to TRBD1. The ends lost 6 bases at V and 2 bases at J; junction bases unmatched: 6. CDR3 length: 14 residues. Germline V gives CDR1 SGHDT, CDR2 YYEEEE. CDR3 DNA sequence: TGTGCCAGCAAGAAGACAGGGGCGAACTATGGCTACACCTTC. This gives the protein CASKKTGANYGYTF.

V usage is TRBV28 and J usage is TRBJ1-4, with 8 bases aligning to TRBD1. With 8 bases clipped from V and 6 bases from J, the junction kept 11 bases outside the gene matches. CDR1 is MDHEN, CDR2 SYDVKM, per germline. The CDR3 has 15 residues. CDR3 nucleotide sequence: TGTGCCAGCCGCCGCCAGGGGGCGAGACATGAAAAACTGTTTTTT. The encoded protein is CASRRQGARHEKLFF.

The V and J genes are TRBV7-2 and TRBJ1-1; D may be TRBD1 (6 bases). Trimming took 1 base from V and 1 from J, leaving 10 bases between them. Per the germline V gene, CDR1 is SGHTA and CDR2 is FQGNSA. The CDR3 runs to 15 residues. The CDR3, as DNA: TGTGCCAGCAGCTTAGATGGACAGAGGAACACTGAAGCTTTCTTT. It specifies CASSLDGQRNTEAFF.

The chain links TRBV7-2 to TRBJ2-3, with 10 bases fitting TRBD2. There are 17 residues in the CDR3. Germline CDR1 and CDR2: SGHTA and FQGNSA. V was clipped by 4 bases and J by 2 bases; unmatched bases: 9. CDR3 sequence: CASSSNIAGGFTDTQYF. CDR3 DNA sequence: TGTGCCAGCAGCTCTAACATAGCGGGGGGCTTCACAGATACGCAGTATTTT.

V is TRBV21-1 and J is TRBJ1-1; the table's D call TRBD1 went unverified against the DNA. TRBV21-1 is a pseudogene segment. CDR3 size: 14 residues. DNA of the CDR3: TGTGCCAGCAGCAAATCCCAGATGAACACTGAAGCTTTCTTT. Translated, it gives CASSKSQMNTEAFF.

The chain employs TRBV5-6 and TRBJ2-5, with 11 bases matching TRBD1. The CDR3 loop spans 14 amino acids. V shed 3 bases and J 2 bases; nucleotides not matched to a gene: 0. Germline assignment: CDR1 SGHDT and CDR2 YYEEEE. CDR3 protein: CASSWDRGQETQYF. The CDR3 bases are TGTGCCAGCAGCTGGGACAGGGGGCAAGAGACCCAGTACTTC.

The V call is TRBV9, the J call TRBJ1-3; TRBD1 aligns across 8 bases. CDR3 length: 15 amino acids. With 3 bases clipped from V and 7 bases from J, the junction kept 9 bases outside the gene matches. Germline-derived CDR1 and CDR2 are SGDLS and YYNGEE. The CDR3 region has the DNA TGTGCCAGCAGCGCCCAACAGGGGGGTAGGAACACCATATATTTT. Amino acids: CASSAQQGGRNTIYF.

A word on this clone: The junction departs from germline at one end; a sequencing error may be responsible. The J gene is TRBJ2-3, the V gene TRBV6-1; D gene ambiguous. Germline CDR1 reads MNHNS; CDR2 reads SASEGT. The CDR3 has 12 residues. The CDR3 region has the DNA TGTGCCAGCAGTCATAGCATAGATACGCAGTATTTT. It encodes CASSHSIDTQYF.

The chain carries TRBV4-1 and TRBJ2-2; TRBD2 matches at 7 bases. With 1 base clipped from V and 4 bases from J, the junction kept 6 bases outside the gene matches. Germline lookup yields CDR1 MGHRA and CDR2 YSYEKL. The CDR3 totals 16 residues. The CDR3 nucleotides read TGCGCCAGCAGCCAAGGGGGTGCGGGGGTCACCGGGGAGCTGTTTTTT. Protein: CASSQGGAGVTGELFF.

V and J are TRBV28 and TRBJ1-6; D gene ambiguous. The length of the CDR3 is 15 residues. CDR1 MDHEN and CDR2 SYDVKM come from the germline V gene. V was pared by 4 bases and J by 4 bases, with 11 bases between. This CDR3 is CASSSARRYNSPLHF. In DNA form, the CDR3 reads TGTGCCAGCAGTTCCGCCCGGAGATATAATTCACCCCTCCACTTT.